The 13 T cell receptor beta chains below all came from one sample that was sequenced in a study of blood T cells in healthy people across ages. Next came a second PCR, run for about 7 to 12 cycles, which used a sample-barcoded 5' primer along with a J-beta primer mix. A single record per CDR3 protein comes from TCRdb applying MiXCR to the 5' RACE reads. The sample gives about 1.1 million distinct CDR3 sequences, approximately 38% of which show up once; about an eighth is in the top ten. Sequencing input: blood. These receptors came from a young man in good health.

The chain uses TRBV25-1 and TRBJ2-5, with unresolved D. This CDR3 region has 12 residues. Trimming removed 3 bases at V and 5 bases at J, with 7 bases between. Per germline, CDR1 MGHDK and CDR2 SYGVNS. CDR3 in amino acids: CASSERWETQYF. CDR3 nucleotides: TGTGCCAGCAGTGAGAGGTGGGAGACCCAGTACTTC.

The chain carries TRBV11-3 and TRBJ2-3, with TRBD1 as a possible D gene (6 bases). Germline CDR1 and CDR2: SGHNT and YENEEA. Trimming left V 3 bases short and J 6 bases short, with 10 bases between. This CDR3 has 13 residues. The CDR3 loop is CASSFITGDTQYF. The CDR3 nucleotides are TGTGCCAGCAGCTTCATAACAGGGGATACGCAGTATTTT.

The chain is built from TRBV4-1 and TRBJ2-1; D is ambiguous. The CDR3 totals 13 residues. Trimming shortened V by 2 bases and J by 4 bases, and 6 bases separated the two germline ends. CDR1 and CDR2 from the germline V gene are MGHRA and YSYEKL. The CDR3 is CASSQTQYNEQFF. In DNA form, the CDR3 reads TGCGCCAGCAGCCAAACCCAGTACAATGAGCAGTTCTTC.

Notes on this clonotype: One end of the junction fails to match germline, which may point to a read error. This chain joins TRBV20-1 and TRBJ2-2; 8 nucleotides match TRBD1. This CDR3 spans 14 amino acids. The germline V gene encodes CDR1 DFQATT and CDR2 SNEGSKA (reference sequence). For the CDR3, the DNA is TGTAGTGTCCAGGGGGCGGAAAACACCGGGGAGCTGTTTTTT. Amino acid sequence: CSVQGAENTGELFF.

DNA for the CDR3: TGCGCCAGCAGCGTAGCGGGGGACCGGGTAGATACGCAGTATTTT. Translated, it gives CASSVAGDRVDTQYF. The rearrangement uses TRBV5-1 and TRBJ2-3; 9 nucleotides agree with TRBD2. Germline V CDR1 and CDR2: SGHRS, YFSETQ. CDR3 length: 15 residues. The ends lost 4 bases at V and 5 bases at J; junction bases unmatched: 8.

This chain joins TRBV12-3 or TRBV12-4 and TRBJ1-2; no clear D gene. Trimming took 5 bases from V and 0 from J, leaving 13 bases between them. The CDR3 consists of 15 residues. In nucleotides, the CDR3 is TGTGCCAGCAGTCCCTGGCGGGGAGCTAACTATGGCTACACCTTC. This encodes CASSPWRGANYGYTF.

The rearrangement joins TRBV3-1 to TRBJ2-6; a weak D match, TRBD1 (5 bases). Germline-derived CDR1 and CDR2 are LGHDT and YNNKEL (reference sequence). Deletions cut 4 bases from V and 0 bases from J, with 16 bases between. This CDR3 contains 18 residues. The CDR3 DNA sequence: TGTGCCAGCAGCCCCCGACAGAAATATAACTCTGGGGCCAACGTCCTGACTTTC. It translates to CASSPRQKYNSGANVLTF. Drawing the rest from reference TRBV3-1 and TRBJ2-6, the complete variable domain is DTAVSQTPKYLVTQMGNDKSIKCEQNLGHDTMYWYKQDSKKFLKIMFSYNNKELIINETVPNRFSPKSPDKAHLNLHINSLELGDSAVYFCASSPRQKYNSGANVLTFGAGSRLTVL.

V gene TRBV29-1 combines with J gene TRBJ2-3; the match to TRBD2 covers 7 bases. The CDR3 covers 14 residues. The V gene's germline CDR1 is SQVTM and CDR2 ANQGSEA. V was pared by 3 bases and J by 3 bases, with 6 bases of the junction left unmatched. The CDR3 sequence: CSVEKRGGTDTQYF. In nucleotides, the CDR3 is TGCAGCGTTGAGAAGCGGGGAGGGACAGATACGCAGTATTTT.

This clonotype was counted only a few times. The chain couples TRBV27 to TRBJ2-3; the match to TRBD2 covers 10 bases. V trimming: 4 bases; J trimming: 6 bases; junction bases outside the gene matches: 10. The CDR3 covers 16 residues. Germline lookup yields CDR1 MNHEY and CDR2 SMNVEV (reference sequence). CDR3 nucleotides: TGTGCCAGCAGTTCGCACGAGCGGGGGGGCCCGGATACGCAGTATTTT. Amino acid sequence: CASSSHERGGPDTQYF.

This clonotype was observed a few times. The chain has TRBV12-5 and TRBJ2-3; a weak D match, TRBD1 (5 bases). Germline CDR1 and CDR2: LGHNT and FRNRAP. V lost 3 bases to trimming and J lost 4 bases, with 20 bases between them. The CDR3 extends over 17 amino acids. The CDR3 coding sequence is TGTGCTAGTGGTTTACCCGTTCGGCAGGGCCCTGCAGATACGCAGTATTTT. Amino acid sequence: CASGLPVRQGPADTQYF.

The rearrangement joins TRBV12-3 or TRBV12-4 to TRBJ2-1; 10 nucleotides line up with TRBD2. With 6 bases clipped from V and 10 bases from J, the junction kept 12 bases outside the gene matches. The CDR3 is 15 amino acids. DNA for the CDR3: TGTGCCAGCAGGAACAGCGGGGGGGTTGTCAGGGAGCAGTTCTTC. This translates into CASRNSGGVVREQFF.

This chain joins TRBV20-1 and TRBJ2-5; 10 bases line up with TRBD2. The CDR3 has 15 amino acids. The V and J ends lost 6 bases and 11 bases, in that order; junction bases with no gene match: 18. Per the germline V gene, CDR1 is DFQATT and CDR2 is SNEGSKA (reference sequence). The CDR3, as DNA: TGCAGTGCGTCCCCCGTAGCGGGGGGAAGCAATGAGCAGTACTTC. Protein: CSASPVAGGSNEQYF.

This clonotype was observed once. As DNA, the CDR3 is TGTGCCAGCAGCTGTCGCGAGTGGAGGGGTAAAAACACTGAAGCTTTCTTT. This translates into CASSCREWRGKNTEAFF. V gene TRBV7-7 combines with J gene TRBJ1-1, with D perhaps matching TRBD1 (5 bases). The CDR3 contains 17 residues. V was cut by 4 bases and J by 2 bases, with 20 bases left in between. The germline V gene has CDR1 SSHAT and CDR2 FNYEAQ (reference sequence).